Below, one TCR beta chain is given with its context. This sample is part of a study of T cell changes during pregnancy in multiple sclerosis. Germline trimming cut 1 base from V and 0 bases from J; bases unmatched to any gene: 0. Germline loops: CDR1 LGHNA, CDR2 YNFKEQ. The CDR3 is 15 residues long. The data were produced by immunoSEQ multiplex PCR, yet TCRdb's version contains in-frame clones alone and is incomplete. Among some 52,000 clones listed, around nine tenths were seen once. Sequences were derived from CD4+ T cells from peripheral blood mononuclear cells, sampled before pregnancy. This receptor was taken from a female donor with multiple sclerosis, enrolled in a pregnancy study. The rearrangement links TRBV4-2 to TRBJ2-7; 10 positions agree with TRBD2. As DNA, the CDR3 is TGTGCCAGCAGCCAAGGACTAGCGGGCTCCTACGAGCAGTACTTC. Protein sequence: CASSQGLAGSYEQYF.